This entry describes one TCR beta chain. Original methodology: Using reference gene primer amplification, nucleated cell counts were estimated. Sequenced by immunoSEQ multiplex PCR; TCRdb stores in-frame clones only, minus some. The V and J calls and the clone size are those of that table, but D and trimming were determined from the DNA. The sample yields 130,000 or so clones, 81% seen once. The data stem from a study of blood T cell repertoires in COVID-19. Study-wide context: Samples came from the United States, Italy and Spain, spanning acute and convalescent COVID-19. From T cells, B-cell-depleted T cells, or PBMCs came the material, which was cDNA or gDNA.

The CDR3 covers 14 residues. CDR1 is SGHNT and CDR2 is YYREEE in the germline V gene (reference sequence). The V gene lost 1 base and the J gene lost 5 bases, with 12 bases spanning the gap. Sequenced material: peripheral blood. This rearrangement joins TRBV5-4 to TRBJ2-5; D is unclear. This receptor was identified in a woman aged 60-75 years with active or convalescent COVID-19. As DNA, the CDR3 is TGTGCCAGCAGCTTGTCCTCATCACTCGAGACCCAGTACTTC. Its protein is CASSLSSSLETQYF.